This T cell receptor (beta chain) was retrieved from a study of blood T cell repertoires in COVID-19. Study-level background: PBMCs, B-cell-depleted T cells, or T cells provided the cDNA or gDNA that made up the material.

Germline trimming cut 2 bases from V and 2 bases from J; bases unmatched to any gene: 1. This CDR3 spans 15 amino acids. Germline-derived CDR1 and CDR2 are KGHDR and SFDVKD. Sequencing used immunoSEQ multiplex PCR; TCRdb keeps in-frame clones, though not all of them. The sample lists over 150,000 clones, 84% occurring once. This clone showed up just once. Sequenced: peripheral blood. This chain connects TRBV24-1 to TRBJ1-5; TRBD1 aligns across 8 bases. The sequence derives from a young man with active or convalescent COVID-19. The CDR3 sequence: CATSDSGGRNQPQHF. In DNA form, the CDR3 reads TGTGCCACCAGTGATTCAGGGGGCCGCAATCAGCCCCAGCATTTT.